The 6 T cell receptor beta chains below come from one sample, sequenced in a study of beta chain features in type 1 diabetes. Sequencing targeted expressed TCRB transcripts, as all isolated RNA had been reverse transcribed. The table came from immunoSEQ multiplex PCR; TCRdb's copy has only in-frame clones and leaves some out. The table includes roughly 290,000 clones, about 8% detected once. The sample taken for sequencing was central memory CD4+ T cells from blood. The receptor source for this set is a woman younger than 30 in good health.

The table lists this clone with a few counts. The chain employs TRBV29-1 and TRBJ1-1; tentatively, D is TRBD1 (6 bases). CDR3 length equals 14 residues. Trimming shortened V by 6 bases and J by 3 bases, and 17 bases separated the two germline ends. Germline CDR1 and CDR2: SQVTM and ANQGSEA. The CDR3 bases are TGCAGCGTGACACAGGGCCCACGGGACACTGAAGCTTTCTTT. Amino acids: CSVTQGPRDTEAFF.

In its sample, this clone was seen a few times. The same CDR3 also results from other DNA sequences found in this sample. This chain links TRBV2 with TRBJ1-2; D ambiguous. The CDR3 sequence is 12 residues long. Germline V gene lookup returns CDR1 SNHLY and CDR2 FYNNEI. V lost 3 bases and J lost 4, with 6 bases in between. For the CDR3, the DNA is TGTGCCAGCAGTGAGCGCGGCTATGGCTACACCTTC. Translated, it gives CASSERGYGYTF.

This clone was picked up a small number of times. This chain links TRBV11-2 with TRBJ1-3, with TRBD1 as a possible D gene (6 bases). Looked up from germline, CDR1 is SGHAT and CDR2 is FQNNGV. The length of the CDR3 is 14 residues. With 1 base removed from V and 11 bases from J, the gap between germline ends came to 15 bases. CDR3 nucleotide sequence: TGTGCCAGCAGCTTAGCAGGGGCCGCGTTGGCCATATATTTT. Protein: CASSLAGAALAIYF.

The V gene is TRBV19, the J gene TRBJ2-2, with D perhaps matching TRBD1 (6 bases). Deletions cut 7 bases from V and 7 bases from J, with 16 bases between. The CDR3 is made up of 14 amino acids. The germline gives CDR1 LNHDA, CDR2 SQIVND (reference sequence). This CDR3 is CASTAWGQGGELFF. In nucleotides, the CDR3 is TGTGCCAGTACCGCGTGGGGGCAGGGCGGGGAGCTGTTTTTT. Full variable domain (missing parts from reference TRBV19 and TRBJ2-2): DGGITQSPKYLFRKEGQNVTLSCEQNLNHDAMYWYRQDPGQGLRLIYYSQIVNDFQKGDIAEGYSVSREKKESFPLTVTSAQKNPTAFYLCASTAWGQGGELFFGEGSRLTVL.

The chain employs TRBV11-2 and TRBJ2-3; D gene uncertain. Germline lookup yields CDR1 SGHAT and CDR2 FQNNGV. The V end was cut by 1 base, the J end by 6 bases, with 8 bases between. There are 13 residues in the CDR3. The CDR3 loop reads CASSLGLIDTQYF. The CDR3 bases are TGTGCCAGCAGCTTAGGGTTGATTGATACGCAGTATTTT. Based on the CDR3 plus reference TRBV11-2 and TRBJ2-3, the full variable domain is EAGVAQSPRYKIIEKRQSVAFWCNPISGHATLYWYQQILGQGPKLLIQFQNNGVVDDSQLPKDRFSAERLKGVDSTLKIQPAKLEDSAVYLCASSLGLIDTQYFGPGTRLTVL.

This chain links TRBV7-2 with TRBJ2-7; tentative D call: TRBD2 (6 bases). This CDR3 comprises 14 residues. Germline CDR1 and CDR2: SGHTA and FQGNSA. The V and J ends lost 5 bases and 5 bases respectively, with 16 bases between them. For the CDR3, the DNA is TGTGCCAGCAGCGCTAGGACTATTATCAACGAGCAGTACTTC. It is translated as CASSARTIINEQYF.